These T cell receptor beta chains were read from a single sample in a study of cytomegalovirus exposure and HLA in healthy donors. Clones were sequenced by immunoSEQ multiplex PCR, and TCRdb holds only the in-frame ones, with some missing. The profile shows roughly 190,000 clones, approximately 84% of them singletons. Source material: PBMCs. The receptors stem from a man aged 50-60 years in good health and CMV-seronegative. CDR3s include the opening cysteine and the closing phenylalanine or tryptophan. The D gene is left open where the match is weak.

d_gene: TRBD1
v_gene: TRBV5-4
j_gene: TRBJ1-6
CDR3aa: CASSLPTGGSPLHF
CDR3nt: TGTGCCAGCAGCTTGCCGACAGGGGGTTCACCCCTCCACTTT

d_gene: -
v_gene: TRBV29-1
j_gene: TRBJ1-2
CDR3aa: CSVEDLPTGSFGYTF
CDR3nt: TGCAGCGTTGAAGACCTACCAACAGGGTCCTTTGGCTACACCTTC

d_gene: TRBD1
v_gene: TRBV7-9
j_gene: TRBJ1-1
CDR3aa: CSSSYRQGGTEAFF
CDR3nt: TGTTCCAGCAGCTATCGACAGGGAGGCACTGAAGCTTTCTTT

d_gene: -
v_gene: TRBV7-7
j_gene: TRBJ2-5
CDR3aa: CASSLAQQETQYF
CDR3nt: TGTGCTAGCAGCTTAGCGCAGCAAGAGACCCAGTACTTC

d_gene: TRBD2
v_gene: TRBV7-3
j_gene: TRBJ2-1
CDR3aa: CASSPRGGEQFF
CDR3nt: TGTGCCAGCAGCCCTAGGGGAGGGGAGCAGTTCTTC

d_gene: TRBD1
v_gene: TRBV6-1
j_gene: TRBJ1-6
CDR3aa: CAGGGQGNSPLHF
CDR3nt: TGTGCCGGGGGGGGACAGGGGAATTCACCCCTCCACTTT

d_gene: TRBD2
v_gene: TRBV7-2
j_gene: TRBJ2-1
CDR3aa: CASSLDTRGAYNEQFF
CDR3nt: TGTGCCAGCAGCTTAGACACCCGGGGGGCCTACAATGAGCAGTTCTTC

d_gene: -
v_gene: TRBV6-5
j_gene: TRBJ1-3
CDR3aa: CASRKGGDADTIYF
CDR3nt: TGTGCCAGCAGAAAAGGGGGAGATGCTGACACCATATATTTT

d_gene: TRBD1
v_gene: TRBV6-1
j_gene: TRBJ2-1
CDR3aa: CASSQGVGEQFF
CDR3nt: TGTGCCAGCAGTCAGGGGGTTGGTGAGCAGTTCTTC

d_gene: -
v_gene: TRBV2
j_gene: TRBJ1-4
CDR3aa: CASTPQGLAQEKLFF
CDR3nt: TGTGCCAGCACCCCGCAGGGACTTGCGCAGGAAAAACTGTTTTTT